What follows is one T cell receptor (beta chain) and its context. The sample holds many counts of this clonotype. It has no known antigen specificity. No per-base quality is available; no much larger clone lies one base away. Based on the germline V gene, the CDR1 and CDR2 sequences are MNHNS and SASEGT. V gives up 8 bases and J gives up 3 bases, and the segment between their germline ends measures 14 bases. The CDR3 has 14 amino acids, counting the end cysteine and phenylalanine. Here the CDR3 DNA is all that survives: 42 bases in frame from base 1. Hyperthyroidism was considered stable if no progression to ophthalmopathy occurred within 18 months of follow-up. Hyperthyroidism patients were newly diagnosed, were aged 18 to 65 years, and had a disease duration under 2 months. Patients with other autoimmune diseases, uncontrolled infections, pregnancy or lactation were excluded from the study. Clinical symptoms, serum thyroxine, TRAb, thyroid ultrasound and orbital computed tomography were used for diagnosis. Ficoll-Paque density gradient centrifugation was used to isolate PBMCs from about 10 ml of fresh peripheral blood. Trizol reagent was used to extract the total RNA, and its quality was then checked on an Agilent 2100 Bioanalyzer.

For repertoire sequencing, the TCR beta CDR3 regions were amplified from RNA transcripts. The first round of RT-PCR was done with HTBI primers and the Qiagen OneStep RT-PCR kit, and was followed by a second round of multiplex PCR, then size selection and purification. Libraries were sequenced on an Illumina HiSeq2000 using paired-end 100 bp reads. The authors' analysis ran thus. SOAPnuke was used for read processing, and reads with adapters, uncalled bases, a mean Phred below 15, or no exact constant-primer or identifier match were discarded. COPE v1.2.5 was used to merge high-quality paired reads. Unique nucleotide sequences were defined as clonotypes and aligned to IMGT TRB V, D and J references using MiTCR v1.1. Analysis was restricted to V-J combinations with a frequency above 0.0001, which covered 98% to 99.2% of repertoires. For each V-J combination, a TCR clonal expansion and chaos score was defined as F50 clonal expansion divided by the chaos observed in the TCRdist matrix. Welch's t-statistics and random forest were used to narrow the features down to around 13 V-J combinations, which were then fed into a naive Bayes classifier. The Morisita-Horn index was used to measure how similar the thyroid and blood repertoires were. Clones were called with MiXCR by TCRdb after fastp trimmed the public reads at Q25, and only in-frame beta chains were retained. Each CDR3 protein gets just one entry, which takes the most common genes and DNA from the rows behind it. These V and J calls rely on TCRdb rather than the paper's analysis. The sample records roughly 400,000 distinct CDR3 sequences, 17% of which are singletons. The top ten clonotypes cover 2.4% of the sample.

This entry is derived from a study of Graves' ophthalmopathy and Graves' hyperthyroidism (dated by TCRdb to between 2018 and 2020). Study-wide context: Peripheral blood was collected at initial diagnosis, prior to any treatment. To explore V-J signatures that separate ophthalmopathy from hyperthyroidism, a discovery set of about 96 patients was enrolled, consisting of 43 with ophthalmopathy and roughly 60 with stable hyperthyroidism. After sampling, hyperthyroidism patients received methimazole starting at 30 mg daily, and ophthalmopathy patients received high-dose intravenous methylprednisolone. The study used signatures of the TCR beta repertoire to tell Graves' ophthalmopathy apart from Graves' hyperthyroidism and to predict which patients would progress to ophthalmopathy. In roughly 6 hyperthyroidism patients, T-cell repertoires of thyroid tissue and blood were compared. For independent validation, a separate cohort was made up of some 19 hyperthyroidism patients plus 17 patients who later progressed from hyperthyroidism to ophthalmopathy. In total, 135 blood samples were TCR-sequenced: 43 ophthalmopathy, under 85 hyperthyroidism and roughly 17 hyperthyroidism-to-ophthalmopathy patients. Overall study results and their limits: Most expanded thyroid clonotypes with a frequency above 0.001 also appeared in blood, which suggests that blood repertoires may reflect the immune response in the thyroid. In validation, the model predicted ophthalmopathy progression with 55% to 71% sensitivity and approximately 75% specificity; around twelve predicted patients were CT-confirmed with GO in a median of approximately 6.2 months. Ophthalmopathy was separated from stable hyperthyroidism by the 13-signature model with roughly 88% sensitivity and less than 82% specificity in cross-validation and with 80%/75% in the test set. No statistical method was used to predetermine the sample size, and group allocation was not hidden from the investigators.

Rearrangement joined TRBV6-1 to TRBJ1-5; TRBD1 is a possible D gene, resting on 6 matching bases. The sequenced sample was peripheral blood. The source of this sequence is an adult woman with stable Graves' hyperthyroidism. The CDR3 is CASAEGVSNQPQHF. The nucleotides are TGTGCCAGCGCAGAGGGGGTATCCAATCAGCCCCAGCATTTT.